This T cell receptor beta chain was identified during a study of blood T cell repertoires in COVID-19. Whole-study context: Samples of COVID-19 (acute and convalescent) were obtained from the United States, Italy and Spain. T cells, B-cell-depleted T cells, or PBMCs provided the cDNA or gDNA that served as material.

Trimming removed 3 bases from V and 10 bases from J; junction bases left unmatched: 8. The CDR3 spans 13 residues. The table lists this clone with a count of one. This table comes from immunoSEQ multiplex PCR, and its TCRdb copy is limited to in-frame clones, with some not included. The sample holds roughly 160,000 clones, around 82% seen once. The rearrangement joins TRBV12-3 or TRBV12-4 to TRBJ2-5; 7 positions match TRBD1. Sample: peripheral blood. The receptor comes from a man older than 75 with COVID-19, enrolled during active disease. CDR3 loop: CASSLGQREVQYF. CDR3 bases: TGTGCCAGCAGTTTGGGACAGCGTGAGGTCCAGTACTTC.